Each of the 29 T cell receptor beta chains below was sequenced from the same sample in a study of cytomegalovirus exposure and HLA in healthy donors. Clones were sequenced by immunoSEQ multiplex PCR, and TCRdb holds only the in-frame ones, with some missing. Altogether around 250,000 clones are present, almost 90% being singletons, with the ten largest covering less than 0.4%. Sequencing input: PBMCs. These receptors all come from a woman under 30 in good health and CMV-seronegative.

The chain recombines TRBV7-6 with TRBJ2-1; 10 nucleotides line up with TRBD2. The CDR3 extends over 16 amino acids. Germline-derived CDR1 and CDR2 are SGHVS and FNYEAQ. Trimming removed 6 bases from V and 5 bases from J; junction bases left unmatched: 10. CDR3 sequence: CASRASSGGHDNEQFF. In DNA, the CDR3 is TGTGCCAGCAGAGCCTCTAGCGGGGGACACGACAATGAGCAGTTCTTC.

The rearrangement joins TRBV7-9 to TRBJ1-2; 10 bases line up with TRBD1. The CDR3 runs to 14 residues. The germline gives CDR1 SEHNR, CDR2 FQNEAQ (reference sequence). V gave up 0 bases and J gave up 8 bases; unmatched junction bases: 3. The CDR3 nucleotides read TGTGCCAGCAGCTTAGCCGGGACAGGGGAAGGCTACACCTTC. It encodes CASSLAGTGEGYTF.

The V call is TRBV6-1, the J call TRBJ1-5, with 7 bases that match TRBD1. From germline, CDR1 is MNHNS and CDR2 SASEGT. The CDR3 is made up of 14 amino acids. V lost 6 bases and J lost 5; bases outside the gene matches: 7. The CDR3 sequence is CASRLDRVDQPQHF. In nucleotides, the CDR3 is TGTGCCAGCAGATTAGACAGGGTCGATCAGCCCCAGCATTTT.

The rearrangement links TRBV6-5 to TRBJ1-4, with D unresolved. This CDR3 is built from 15 residues. Per germline, CDR1 MNHEY and CDR2 SVGAGI. The V and J ends lost 3 bases and 0 bases respectively, with 8 bases between them. CDR3 coding DNA: TGTGCCAGCAGTTATACATCTGCAACTAATGAAAAACTGTTTTTT. Protein product: CASSYTSATNEKLFF.

The chain recombines TRBV30 with TRBJ2-1; 12 nucleotides align to TRBD2. CDR1 is GTSNPN, CDR2 SVGIG, per germline (reference sequence). This CDR3 is built from 18 residues. V was clipped by 2 bases and J by 0 bases; unmatched bases: 8. The chain's CDR3 is CAWSPSSGGESSYNEQFF. Written as DNA, the CDR3 is TGTGCCTGGAGTCCGTCTAGCGGGGGGGAGAGCTCCTACAATGAGCAGTTCTTC.

This chain links TRBV2 with TRBJ2-3, with 10 bases lining up with TRBD1. Germline loops: CDR1 SNHLY, CDR2 FYNNEI. The V gene end was trimmed by 3 bases and the J gene end by 4 bases; junction bases not matched to a gene: 4. The CDR3 sequence is 15 residues long. CDR3 nucleotide sequence: TGTGCCAGCAGTGAGGGGACAGGGGTTGCAGATACGCAGTATTTT. Translating gives CASSEGTGVADTQYF.

This chain joins TRBV4-2 and TRBJ2-1, with TRBD2 matching over 8 bases. The V gene end was trimmed by 4 bases and the J gene end by 5 bases; junction bases not matched to a gene: 16. The germline CDR1 and CDR2 sequences are LGHNA and YNFKEQ. There are 18 residues in the CDR3. The CDR3 loop reads CASSRQGRSSGPHNEQFF. For the CDR3, the DNA is TGTGCCAGCAGCCGACAAGGGCGGTCTAGCGGGCCGCACAATGAGCAGTTCTTC.

The chain's CDR3 is CASSQDGRDYGYTF. CDR3 nucleotides: TGCGCCAGCAGCCAAGATGGCAGGGACTATGGCTACACCTTC. This chain uses TRBV4-3 with TRBJ1-2; a weak D match, TRBD1 (5 bases). Germline V gene lookup returns CDR1 LGHNA and CDR2 YSLEER. Trimming pared 0 bases from V and 3 bases from J, leaving 8 bases between. The CDR3 loop spans 14 amino acids.

This clone was detected once. The chain couples TRBV7-2 to TRBJ2-3; unclear D gene. Trimming cost V 10 bases and J 0 bases, with 17 bases left between them. Germline V lookup: CDR1 SGHTA, CDR2 FQGNSA. CDR3 length: 15 residues. CDR3 in amino acids: CATSQTGASTDTQYF. The CDR3 bases are TGTGCCACCTCCCAGACCGGAGCTAGCACAGATACGCAGTATTTT.

The chain uses TRBV7-8 and TRBJ1-6; 7 bases match TRBD1. This CDR3 has 18 amino acids. V dropped 4 bases and J dropped 10; count of bases not matched to a gene: 19. CDR1 and CDR2 from the germline V gene are SGHVS and FQNEAQ. The CDR3 DNA sequence: TGTGCCAGCAGCTCATCAAGAATAAGACAGGGAATCTCCTCACCCCTCCACTTT. Its translation is CASSSSRIRQGISSPLHF.

J is TRBJ1-5 and V is TRBV6-1; 9 bases agree with TRBD1. V trimming: 4 bases; J trimming: 7 bases; junction bases outside the gene matches: 11. From germline, CDR1 is MNHNS and CDR2 SASEGT. The CDR3 spans 16 residues. The CDR3 nucleotides are TGTGCCAGCAGTGCAGACAGGGGGGGGTGGGAACAGCCCCAGCATTTT. Amino acids: CASSADRGGWEQPQHF.

In regard to this clone: Its ends do not fully match the called genes, so a read error is possible. The rearrangement links TRBV27 to TRBJ2-1, with D possibly TRBD2 on 6 matching bases. Per germline, CDR1 MNHEY and CDR2 SMNVEV (reference sequence). The CDR3 is made up of 14 amino acids. Here the CDR3 reads CAGRQGGVNNEQFF. CDR3 DNA: TGTGCCGGCAGGCAGGGCGGGGTAAACAATGAGCAGTTCTTC.

The CDR3 reads CASSDGGASNEQFF. The CDR3 DNA sequence: TGTGCCAGCAGTGACGGGGGGGCCTCGAATGAGCAGTTCTTC. This chain joins TRBV6-1 and TRBJ2-1, with 8 bases identical to TRBD2. Per germline, CDR1 MNHNS and CDR2 SASEGT. V lost 3 bases to trimming and J lost 7 bases; unmatched junction nucleotides: 5. The length of the CDR3 is 14 residues.

The J gene is TRBJ2-2, the V gene TRBV28, with D perhaps matching TRBD2 (5 bases). CDR3 size: 13 residues. Per germline, CDR1 MDHEN and CDR2 SYDVKM. Trimming shortened V by 1 base and J by 6 bases, and 6 bases separated the two germline ends. This CDR3 reads CASSLLRAGELFF. The CDR3 nucleotides read TGTGCCAGCAGTTTATTGAGGGCCGGGGAGCTGTTTTTT.

The chain is built from TRBV2 and TRBJ2-7; 8 bases line up with TRBD1. Germline V lookup: CDR1 SNHLY, CDR2 FYNNEI. The CDR3 extends over 15 amino acids. The ends lost 3 bases at V and 0 bases at J; junction bases unmatched: 4. The CDR3: CASSEWDRSSYEQYF. In nucleotides, the CDR3 is TGTGCCAGCAGTGAGTGGGACAGGAGCTCCTACGAGCAGTACTTC.

This chain links TRBV28 with TRBJ2-2; 7 nucleotides agree with TRBD2. The V and J ends lost 3 bases and 5 bases, in that order; junction bases with no gene match: 6. This CDR3 contains 15 residues. The germline V gene has CDR1 MDHEN and CDR2 SYDVKM. CDR3 loop: CASSLFLAVTGELFF. The CDR3 nucleotides are TGTGCCAGCAGTTTGTTCCTAGCGGTTACCGGGGAGCTGTTTTTT. The whole variable domain, filled in from reference TRBV28 and TRBJ2-2, reads DVKVTQSSRYLVKRTGEKVFLECVQDMDHENMFWYRQDPGLGLRLIYFSYDVKMKEKGDIPEGYSVSREKKERFSLILESASTNQTSMYLCASSLFLAVTGELFFGEGSRLTVL.

This chain uses TRBV28 with TRBJ1-5, with TRBD1 identical over 11 bases. The CDR3 runs 15 residues. Per the germline V gene, CDR1 is MDHEN and CDR2 is SYDVKM. V trimming: 10 bases; J trimming: 3 bases; junction bases outside the gene matches: 8. CDR3 amino acids: CAIRRTGGVNQPQHF. CDR3 nucleotide sequence: TGTGCCATCCGGAGGACAGGGGGCGTCAATCAGCCCCAGCATTTT.

The rearrangement joins TRBV6-5 to TRBJ2-5; 7 nucleotides match TRBD2. The CDR3 length is 14 residues. V dropped 3 bases and J dropped 1; count of bases not matched to a gene: 2. Per germline, CDR1 MNHEY and CDR2 SVGAGI. The CDR3 loop reads CASSYERGQETQYF. The DNA for the CDR3 is TGTGCCAGCAGTTATGAGCGGGGCCAAGAGACCCAGTACTTC.

The rearrangement uses TRBV9 and TRBJ1-1; 8 nucleotides align to TRBD1. The CDR3 length is 14 residues. Losses at the gene ends were 1 base for V and 5 bases for J; bases not matched to a gene: 4. Germline V gene sequence: CDR1 SGDLS, CDR2 YYNGEE. CDR3 protein: CASSVRTGRTEAFF. The DNA of the CDR3 is TGTGCCAGCAGCGTACGGACAGGGCGGACTGAAGCTTTCTTT.

A single count supports this clone. This chain uses TRBV10-3 with TRBJ1-2; 7 nucleotides match TRBD1. V shed 0 bases and J 8 bases; nucleotides not matched to a gene: 9. This CDR3 comprises 15 residues. CDR1 and CDR2 (germline): ENHRY, SYGVKD. This CDR3 reads CAISESGEGAEGYTF. In DNA form, the CDR3 reads TGTGCCATCAGTGAGTCAGGTGAGGGGGCGGAAGGCTACACCTTC.

The V and J genes are TRBV29-1 and TRBJ1-1, with D uncertain. CDR3 size: 12 residues. V was cut by 3 bases and J by 2 bases, with 7 bases left in between. Germline V gene sequence: CDR1 SQVTM, CDR2 ANQGSEA. CDR3 residues: CSVEGSNTEAFF. As DNA, the CDR3 is TGCAGCGTTGAGGGCAGTAACACTGAAGCTTTCTTT. The complete variable domain, with remaining parts taken from reference TRBV29-1 and TRBJ1-1, reads SAVISQKPSRDICQRGTSLTIQCQVDSQVTMMFWYRQQPGQSLTLIATANQGSEATYESGFVIDKFPISRPNLTFSTLTVSNMSPEDSSIYLCSVEGSNTEAFFGQGTRLTVV.

CDR3: CASSLFGTGNQPQHF. The DNA of the CDR3 is TGTGCCAGCAGTTTGTTCGGGACAGGGAATCAGCCCCAGCATTTT. The chain links TRBV28 to TRBJ1-5; 9 nucleotides agree with TRBD1. The CDR3 consists of 15 residues. V shed 3 bases and J 4 bases; nucleotides not matched to a gene: 4. The germline V gene has CDR1 MDHEN and CDR2 SYDVKM.

V is TRBV30 and J is TRBJ1-5; no clear D gene. This CDR3 spans 13 amino acids. The V gene lost 2 bases and the J gene lost 7 bases, with 12 bases spanning the gap. CDR1 and CDR2 from the germline V gene are GTSNPN and SVGIG (reference sequence). The CDR3 DNA follows: TGTGCCTGGAGTCCGGGAAACCAGCAGCCCCAGCATTTT. As protein: CAWSPGNQQPQHF.

The chain links TRBV7-2 to TRBJ2-3; 8 bases agree with TRBD2. This CDR3 comprises 15 residues. V lost 1 base and J lost 3; bases outside the gene matches: 3. Germline CDR1 reads SGHTA; CDR2 reads FQGNSA. Here the CDR3 reads CASSLVRGGTDTQYF. The CDR3 DNA reads as TGTGCCAGCAGCTTAGTACGGGGGGGAACAGATACGCAGTATTTT. The variable domain in full, completed from reference TRBV7-2 and TRBJ2-3, reads GAGVSQSPSNKVTEKGKDVELRCDPISGHTALYWYRQSLGQGLEFLIYFQGNSAPDKSGLPSDRFSAERTGGSVSTLTIQRTQQEDSAVYLCASSLVRGGTDTQYFGPGTRLTVL.

Here the CDR3 reads CASITGTGAFF. CDR3 nucleotides: TGTGCCAGCATAACCGGGACAGGTGCTTTCTTT. The J gene is TRBJ1-1, the V gene TRBV25-1, with 8 bases aligning to TRBD1. This CDR3 contains 11 residues. The germline V gene encodes CDR1 MGHDK and CDR2 SYGVNS. V lost 7 bases to trimming and J lost 11 bases; unmatched junction nucleotides: 6.

The CDR3 is CASNSASSTDTQYF. For the CDR3, the DNA is TGTGCCAGCAACTCTGCGAGTAGCACAGATACGCAGTATTTT. The V call is TRBV28, the J call TRBJ2-3; D is unclear. V lost 7 bases, J lost 0 bases, and 11 bases lay in between. The CDR3 spans 14 residues. Germline values: CDR1 MDHEN, CDR2 SYDVKM.

The rearrangement uses TRBV29-1 and TRBJ2-5, with 10 positions matching TRBD2. Trimming removed 7 bases from V and 3 bases from J; junction bases left unmatched: 8. This CDR3 has 14 amino acids. Germline V gives CDR1 SQVTM, CDR2 ANQGSEA. This CDR3 is CSAELAGSKETQYF. CDR3 bases: TGCAGCGCCGAACTAGCGGGGTCGAAAGAGACCCAGTACTTC.

The chain carries TRBV27 and TRBJ2-7, with 12 positions matching TRBD2. This CDR3 contains 16 residues. Germline values: CDR1 MNHEY, CDR2 SMNVEV (reference sequence). The V segment lost 6 bases and the J segment 3 bases; nucleotides outside the gene matches: 9. CDR3 sequence reads: CASSPLTSGGLYEQYF. CDR3 nucleotides: TGTGCCAGCAGCCCCCTAACTAGCGGGGGGCTCTACGAGCAGTACTTC.

This rearrangement joins TRBV6-1 to TRBJ1-6, with TRBD1 as a possible D gene (6 bases). Germline V gene sequence: CDR1 MNHNS, CDR2 SASEGT. The CDR3 spans 15 residues. V was trimmed by 9 bases and J by 5 bases, leaving 17 bases between them. CDR3 residues: CASIQRQADNSPLHF. For the CDR3, the DNA is TGTGCCAGTATCCAACGACAGGCGGATAATTCACCCCTCCACTTT.